A selection of T cell receptor beta chains follows, all from one sample in a study of T cell responses to AZD1222 COVID-19 vaccine. Clones were read by immunoSEQ multiplex PCR, and TCRdb kept only the in-frame ones, dropping some. This table holds more than 150,000 clones, 90% to 95% found once. This material consisted of peripheral blood, taken on day 0 of AZD1222 vaccination. These receptors were obtained from an adult in good health. Both conserved end residues are part of each CDR3. D genes are given only for firm matches. Not all rows give a size; the values are once, few, many and, for expanded clones, a class.

D,V,J,length,size,CDR3,DNA
TRBD1,TRBV9,TRBJ1-4,16,.,CASSVASGTGVEKLFF,TGTGCCAGCAGCGTAGCTTCAGGGACAGGGGTGGAAAAACTGTTTTTT
.,TRBV27,TRBJ1-1,15,.,CASSFRAGLNTEAFF,TGTGCCAGCAGTTTCCGGGCAGGGCTGAACACTGAAGCTTTCTTT
.,TRBV10-3,TRBJ2-2,17,once,CAISESEVRWGTGELFF,TGTGCCATCAGTGAGTCTGAAGTACGATGGGGCACCGGGGAGCTGTTTTTT
.,TRBV6-1,TRBJ2-2,15,.,CASSEFGGWYGELFF,TGTGCCAGCAGTGAATTCGGGGGTTGGTACGGGGAGCTGTTTTTT
TRBD2,TRBV6-5,TRBJ2-1,15,.,CASSYRGREYDEQFF,TGTGCCAGCAGTTACCGCGGGAGGGAATACGATGAGCAGTTCTTC
TRBD2,TRBV29-1,TRBJ2-1,15,.,CSVGLAGGPGNEQFF,TGCAGCGTGGGGCTAGCGGGAGGGCCGGGCAATGAGCAGTTCTTC
.,TRBV27,TRBJ1-6,14,.,CASMPSSYNSPLHF,TGTGCCAGCATGCCGAGCTCCTATAATTCACCCCTCCACTTT
TRBD2,TRBV5-1,TRBJ2-1,18,.,CASSLVLAGLAIGDEQFF,TGCGCCAGCAGCTTGGTCCTAGCGGGATTAGCGATAGGGGATGAGCAGTTCTTC
.,TRBV13,TRBJ2-7,15,.,CASSRRTGSTYEQYF,TGTGCCAGCAGCCGACGTACCGGTTCGACCTACGAGCAGTACTTC
.,TRBV28,TRBJ1-2,13,once,CASSLGRYYGYTF,TGTGCCAGCAGTCTCGGGAGATACTATGGCTACACCTTC
.,TRBV2,TRBJ1-1,14,.,CASSEALKYTEAFF,TGTGCCAGCAGTGAAGCGCTTAAGTACACTGAAGCTTTCTTT
.,TRBV11-2,TRBJ2-1,13,once,CASSLDLSGRQFF,TGTGCCAGCAGCTTAGATCTATCCGGGAGGCAGTTCTTC
TRBD1,TRBV4-2,TRBJ1-3,18,.,CASSQEATGSQWGNTIYF,TGTGCCAGCAGCCAAGAGGCGACAGGGTCGCAATGGGGAAACACCATATATTTT
.,TRBV5-4,TRBJ2-7,14,.,CASSPVGRAYEQYF,TGTGCCAGCAGCCCGGTCGGGAGAGCCTACGAGCAGTACTTC
.,TRBV7-2,TRBJ1-2,14,.,CASSSPGSLYGYTF,TGTGCCAGCAGCTCTCCCGGGTCCCTCTATGGCTACACCTTC
.,TRBV5-4,TRBJ2-7,20,.,CASSSRPRFADRRSSYEQYF,TGTGCCAGCAGCTCAAGACCCCGGTTTGCGGACCGTCGAAGCTCCTACGAGCAGTACTTC
TRBD2,TRBV27,TRBJ2-1,16,.,CASSWIWREGREEQFF,TGTGCCAGCAGTTGGATTTGGCGGGAGGGCCGAGAAGAGCAGTTCTTC
.,TRBV28,TRBJ2-1,12,once,CATSSPYNEQFF,TGTGCCACCAGTTCCCCCTATAACGAGCAGTTCTTC
.,TRBV28,TRBJ1-2,11,.,CASTSLVGYTF,TGTGCCAGCACCTCACTGGTTGGCTACACCTTC
TRBD2,TRBV5-1,TRBJ2-5,20,.,CASSLVGGLAGGMGQETQYF,TGCGCCAGCAGCTTGGTCGGCGGACTAGCGGGAGGGATGGGGCAAGAGACCCAGTACTTC
TRBD1,TRBV5-1,TRBJ1-4,14,.,CASSSDRGGEKLFF,TGCGCCAGCAGCTCTGACAGGGGTGGTGAAAAACTGTTTTTT
TRBD1,TRBV3-1/TRBV3-2,TRBJ1-2,14,.,CASSQGTGRVGYTF,TGTGCCAGCAGCCAAGGGACAGGACGCGTGGGCTACACCTTC
TRBD2,TRBV5-1,TRBJ2-7,15,few,CASSLVASGSYEQYF,TGCGCCAGCAGCTTGGTGGCTAGCGGGAGCTACGAGCAGTACTTC
.,TRBV10-3,TRBJ2-1,15,.,CAISLGTLGHNEQFF,TGTGCCATCAGTCTTGGAACCCTAGGTCACAATGAGCAGTTCTTC
TRBD2,TRBV5-8,TRBJ2-7,14,.,CASSLGKREYEQYF,TGTGCCAGCAGCTTGGGAAAGCGGGAGTACGAGCAGTACTTC
TRBD1,TRBV18,TRBJ2-3,15,.,CASSPVQGLADTQYF,TGTGCCAGCTCACCGGTACAGGGGCTGGCAGATACGCAGTATTTT
.,TRBV5-1,TRBJ2-1,14,.,CASSGPPLDNEQFF,TGCGCCAGCAGCGGCCCCCCATTAGACAATGAGCAGTTCTTC
.,TRBV30,TRBJ1-4,12,.,CAWKGGSHPLFF,TGTGCCTGGAAGGGGGGCTCTCACCCACTGTTTTTT
TRBD2,TRBV6-1,TRBJ2-7,16,.,CASSKAPGTSADEQYF,TGTGCCAGCAGTAAAGCTCCCGGGACTAGCGCAGACGAGCAGTACTTC
.,TRBV21-1,TRBJ2-7,15,.,CASSKEGTSGRPRGF,TGTGCCAGCAGCAAAGAGGGCACTAGCGGGAGGCCTCGGGGCTTC
.,TRBV6-6,TRBJ1-1,15,once,CASSPMTVLNTEAFF,TGTGCCAGCAGTCCTATGACAGTCCTGAACACTGAAGCTTTCTTT
TRBD1,TRBV9,TRBJ1-2,18,.,CASSGAGTGATESYGYTF,TGTGCCAGCAGCGGGGCCGGGACAGGGGCGACGGAATCCTATGGCTACACCTTC
TRBD1,TRBV27,TRBJ1-1,16,.,CASSPDRGELNTEAFF,TGTGCCAGCAGTCCGGACAGGGGCGAACTGAACACTGAAGCTTTCTTT
TRBD2,TRBV7-6,TRBJ2-1,16,.,CASSFGTSGSLDEQFF,TGTGCCAGCAGCTTCGGGACTAGCGGGAGTTTAGATGAGCAGTTCTTC
TRBD2,TRBV7-9,TRBJ2-1,16,.,CASSLELAGGPDEQFF,TGTGCCAGCAGCTTAGAACTAGCGGGAGGGCCTGATGAGCAGTTCTTC
.,TRBV2,TRBJ2-2,15,.,CASSERRSNTGELFF,TGTGCCAGCAGTGAAAGACGGTCTAACACCGGGGAGCTGTTTTTT
.,TRBV13,TRBJ2-3,16,.,CASSLWRTESTDTQYF,TGTGCCAGCAGCTTATGGAGAACAGAAAGCACAGATACGCAGTATTTT
.,TRBV30,TRBJ2-7,11,.,CAWSGRDEQYF,TGTGCCTGGAGCGGCCGCGACGAGCAGTACTTC
.,TRBV4-3,TRBJ1-2,13,.,CASSQDGGKGYTF,TGCGCCAGCAGCCAAGACGGGGGGAAGGGCTACACCTTC
.,TRBV28,TRBJ2-5,15,.,CASSSGAFTPETQYF,TGTGCCAGCAGTTCGGGGGCCTTCACACCGGAGACCCAGTACTTC
TRBD2,TRBV7-2,TRBJ2-7,13,.,CASSTRTSGESYF,TGTGCCAGCAGCACCCGGACTAGCGGGGAATCTTACTTC
TRBD2,TRBV7-3,TRBJ2-5,17,once,CASSLGILAGGAETQYF,TGTGCCAGCAGCTTGGGGATACTAGCGGGAGGGGCGGAGACCCAGTACTTC
TRBD1,TRBV13,TRBJ2-2,15,.,CASSQTGGVTGELFF,TGTGCCAGCAGCCAGACAGGGGGCGTCACCGGGGAGCTGTTTTTT
.,TRBV24-1,TRBJ2-6,17,.,CATSDTDGPTGANVLTF,TGTGCCACCAGTGATACTGACGGACCCACTGGGGCCAACGTCCTGACTTTC
TRBD1,TRBV5-6,TRBJ1-1,13,.,CASSPQGYTEAFF,TGTGCCAGCAGCCCACAGGGGTACACTGAAGCTTTCTTT
.,TRBV19,TRBJ2-1,14,.,CASSNQSGSGEQFF,TGTGCCAGTAGTAATCAGTCTGGCTCTGGAGAGCAGTTCTTC
.,TRBV5-5,TRBJ2-7,15,.,CASSLAGGQPYEQYF,TGTGCCAGCAGCTTGGCGGGGGGACAGCCCTACGAGCAGTACTTC
TRBD1,TRBV5-1,TRBJ2-7,15,.,CASSLGTGKTYEQYF,TGCGCCAGCAGCTTGGGGACAGGGAAAACCTACGAGCAGTACTTC
.,TRBV24-1,TRBJ2-1,17,once,CATSDLKKAGSGDEQFF,TGTGCCACCAGTGATTTAAAGAAAGCGGGTTCGGGCGATGAGCAGTTCTTC
.,TRBV5-6,TRBJ2-2,11,.,CASSLSGELFF,TGTGCCAGCAGCTTAAGTGGGGAGCTGTTTTTT
TRBD2,TRBV5-1,TRBJ2-7,21,.,CASSSASPGTSGRPSSYEQYF,TGCGCCAGCAGCTCGGCGTCGCCGGGGACTAGCGGGAGGCCAAGCTCCTACGAGCAGTACTTC
.,TRBV28,TRBJ1-1,15,once,CASRAAGSMNTEAFF,TGTGCCAGCAGAGCTGCGGGAAGCATGAACACTGAAGCTTTCTTT
.,TRBV10-3,TRBJ2-7,15,.,CAISESVGSIYEQYF,TGTGCCATCAGTGAGTCGGTAGGCAGTATCTACGAGCAGTACTTC